This TCR beta chain was identified in a study of blood T cell repertoires in COVID-19 (dated by TCRdb to about 2020). Turning to the overall study: Collaborator samples came from the United States, Italy and Spain and covered acute and convalescent phases of COVID-19. The material from the prospective study consisted of cDNA or gDNA derived from T cells, B-cell-depleted T cells, or PBMCs. Deeply sampled blood TCRbeta repertoires from subjects exposed to, actively infected with, or recovered from COVID-19 were included in the dataset. The repertoires were released in a freely available public database meant as a resource for research on the immune response to SARS-CoV-2. The samples were drawn from two sources: the first 160 participants of the ongoing ImmuneRACE study, and 1,000 to 1,500 subjects contributed by 6 global collaborators. Sample metadata almost always included a de-identified subject ID, COVID-19 status, age in years and sex. HLA class I and class II types, where available, came from metadata supplied by the sample provider rather than from assay-based typing. Points the paper makes about the study in general: How much clinical and demographic metadata was included differed by source and by participant, and the metadata was provided uncurated.

Participants in the prospective study were aged about 18 to 95 years, lived in 24 United States geographic areas, and enrolled through a virtual design. Cohort assignment in the prospective study relied on participant-reported clinical history from a screening survey and a study questionnaire. Recovered participants in ImmuneRACE Cohort 3 were defined as having two consecutive negative NP/OP PCR tests, clearance from a healthcare professional, or resolution of symptoms. In the prospective study, mobile phlebotomists collected whole blood, serum and a nasopharyngeal or oropharyngeal swab from each participant. Over a roughly 2-month period, participants in the prospective study had the option of providing additional blood draws and questionnaires. Blood samples from the prospective study were shipped frozen or at room temperature prior to DNA extraction. Worth noting for this clone: The antigen this receptor binds is unknown. No much larger clone is present one base from it, and per-base qualities are unavailable.

TCRbeta CDR3 regions were amplified from genomic DNA by means of the immunoSEQ Assay, a bias-controlled multiplex PCR. The original pipeline was this. The number of nucleated cells in each sample was estimated from the amplification of reference gene primers within the assay. To quantify the absolute abundance of each unique TCRbeta CDR3 rearrangement, sequence reads were collapsed and filtered. Productive Simpson clonality was computed per sample as the square root of Simpson's diversity index over productive rearrangements. TCRdb re-hosts the immuneACCESS table, in-frame sequences only. Its copies lack some clones; in the studies checked, an unresolved V gene accounts for under half of them, and the cause for the rest is not known. V and J calls and clone size are copied from that table; D and trimming were computed from the DNA. In this sample the table shows 310,000 or so clones, more than 75% of which occur a single time. The ten largest clonotypes hold more than 9% of the sample.

The material sequenced was PBMCs or T cells enriched from blood (not recorded which). The clonotype comes from a woman aged 18-29 years who had recovered from COVID-19.

CDR3 region: CASSPLAGEYNEQFF. The nucleotide sequence is given as TGTGCCAGCAGCCCCTTAGCGGGAGAGTACAATGAGCAGTTCTTC. The chain uses TRBV7-2 and TRBJ2-1; 9 central bases correspond to TRBD2. V lost 5 bases and J lost 4 bases, and the count of bases not matched to a germline gene is 6. The CDR3 measures 15 amino acids from cysteine to phenylalanine. CDR3 DNA is the only sequence kept; it has 45 bases, read in frame from the first base. Based on the germline V gene, the CDR1 and CDR2 sequences are SGHTA and FQGNSA.